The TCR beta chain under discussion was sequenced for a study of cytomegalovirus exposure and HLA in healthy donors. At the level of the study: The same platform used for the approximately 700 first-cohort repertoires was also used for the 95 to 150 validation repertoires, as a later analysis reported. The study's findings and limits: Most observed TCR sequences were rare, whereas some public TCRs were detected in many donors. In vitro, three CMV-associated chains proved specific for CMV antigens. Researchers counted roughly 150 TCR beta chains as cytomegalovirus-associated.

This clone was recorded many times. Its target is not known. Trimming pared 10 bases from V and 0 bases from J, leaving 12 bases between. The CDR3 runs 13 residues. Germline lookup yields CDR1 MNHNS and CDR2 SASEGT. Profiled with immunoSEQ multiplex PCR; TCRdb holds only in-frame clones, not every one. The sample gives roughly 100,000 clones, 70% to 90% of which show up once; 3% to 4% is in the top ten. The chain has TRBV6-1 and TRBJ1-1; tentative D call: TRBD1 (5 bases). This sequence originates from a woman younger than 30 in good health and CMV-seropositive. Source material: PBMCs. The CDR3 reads CAIGHTVNTEAFF. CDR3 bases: TGTGCCATCGGACATACAGTGAACACTGAAGCTTTCTTT.